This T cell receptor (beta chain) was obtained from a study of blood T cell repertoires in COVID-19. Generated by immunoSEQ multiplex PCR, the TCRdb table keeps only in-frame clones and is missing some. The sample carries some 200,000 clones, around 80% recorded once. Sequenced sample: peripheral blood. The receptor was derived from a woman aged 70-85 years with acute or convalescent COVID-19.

CDR3 loop: CASSQAAGPYEQYF. For the CDR3, the DNA is TGTGCCAGCAGCCAAGCCGCAGGGCCCTACGAGCAGTACTTC. The rearrangement uses TRBV3-1 (or the pseudogene TRBV3-2) and TRBJ2-7, with D perhaps TRBD1 (5 bases). CDR3 size: 14 residues. CDR1 is LGHDT and CDR2 is YNNKEL in the germline V gene (reference sequence). The V and J ends lost 1 base and 2 bases respectively, with 9 bases between them.